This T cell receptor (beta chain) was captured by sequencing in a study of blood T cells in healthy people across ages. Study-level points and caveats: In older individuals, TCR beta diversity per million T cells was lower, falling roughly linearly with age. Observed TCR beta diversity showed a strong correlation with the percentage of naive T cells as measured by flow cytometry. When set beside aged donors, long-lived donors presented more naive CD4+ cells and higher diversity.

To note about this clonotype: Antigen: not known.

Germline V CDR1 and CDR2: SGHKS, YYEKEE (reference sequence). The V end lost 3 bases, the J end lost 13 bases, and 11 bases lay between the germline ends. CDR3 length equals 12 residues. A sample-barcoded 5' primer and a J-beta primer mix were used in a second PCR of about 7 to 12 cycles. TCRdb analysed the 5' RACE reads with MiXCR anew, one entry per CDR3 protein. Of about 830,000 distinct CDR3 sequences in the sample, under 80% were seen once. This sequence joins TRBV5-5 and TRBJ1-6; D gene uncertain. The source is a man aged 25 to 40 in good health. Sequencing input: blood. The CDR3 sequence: CASSSQMIPLHF. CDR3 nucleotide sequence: TGTGCCAGCAGCTCTCAGATGATTCCCCTCCACTTT. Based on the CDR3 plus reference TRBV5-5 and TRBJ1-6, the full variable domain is DAGVTQSPTHLIKTRGQQVTLRCSPISGHKSVSWYQQVLGQGPQFIFQYYEKEERGRGNFPDRFSARQFPNYSSELNVNALLLGDSALYLCASSSQMIPLHFGNGTRLTVT.